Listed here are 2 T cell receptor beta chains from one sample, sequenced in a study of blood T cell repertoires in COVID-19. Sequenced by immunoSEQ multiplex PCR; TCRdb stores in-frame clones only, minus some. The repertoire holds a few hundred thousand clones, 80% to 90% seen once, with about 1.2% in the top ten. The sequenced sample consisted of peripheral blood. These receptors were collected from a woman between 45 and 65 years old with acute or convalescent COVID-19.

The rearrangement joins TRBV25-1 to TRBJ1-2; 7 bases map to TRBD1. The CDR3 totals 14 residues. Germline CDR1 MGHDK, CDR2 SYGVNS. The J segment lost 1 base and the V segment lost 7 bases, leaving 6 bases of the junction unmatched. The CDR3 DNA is TGTGCCAGCACCCCCGGGGACAGTAACTATGGCTACACCTTC. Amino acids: CASTPGDSNYGYTF.

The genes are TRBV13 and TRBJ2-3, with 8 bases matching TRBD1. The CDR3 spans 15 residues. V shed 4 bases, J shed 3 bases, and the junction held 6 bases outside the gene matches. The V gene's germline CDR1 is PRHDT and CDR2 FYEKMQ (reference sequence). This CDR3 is CASSYLGQGTDTQYF. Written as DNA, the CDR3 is TGTGCCAGCAGCTACCTCGGACAGGGTACAGATACGCAGTATTTT.